This T cell receptor (beta chain) derives from a study of shared clonotypes between healthy human individuals. Germline V CDR1 and CDR2: MGHDK, SYGVNS. The CDR3 has 14 amino acids. Study-wide results and caveats: Some naive CD4 clonotypes, roughly 4.7%, turned up in common across several donors. All-four-donor shared clonotypes had higher generation probabilities than non-shared clonotypes did.

The assay was immunoSEQ multiplex PCR, and TCRdb's table has in-frame clones only and misses some. The table has approximately 2,200,000 clones, roughly 91% seen once; the top ten hold 1.7%. As regards this clone: No antigen is known for it. At one end the junction does not follow the germline gene, possibly because of a read error.

CD8 cells classed as naive were CD45RO-negative and positively selected for CCR7, excluding terminally differentiated effector memory CD45RA+ cells. The TCR sequence derives from a man aged 18-30 years in good health. Some clones in this sample may be carry-over from other donors' samples. The chain has TRBV25-1 and TRBJ2-1; D gene uncertain. The sample comprised naive CD8+ T cells from PBMCs. Here the CDR3 reads CASSEFVSNNEQFF. CDR3 nucleotides: TGTGCCAGCAGTGAATTTGTCTCCAACAATGAGCAGTTCTTC.